One and the same sample provided the 6 T cell receptor beta chains below, sequenced in a study of cytomegalovirus exposure and HLA in healthy donors. The PCR employed 60 Vbeta primers together with 13 Jbeta primers. Here immunoSEQ multiplex PCR was the method, and the copy in TCRdb shows in-frame clones only, minus some. The sample records around 200,000 clones, 85% being singletons. What was sequenced was PBMCs. The source of these receptors is a woman aged 50 to 60 in good health and CMV-seronegative.

The chain combines TRBV28 with TRBJ2-7, with 12 bases that match TRBD1. CDR1 and CDR2 (germline): MDHEN, SYDVKM. The trim removed 5 bases at V and 4 bases at J, leaving 9 bases unmatched. CDR3 length: 16 residues. The CDR3 region is CASSGFRDRGQYEQYF. The CDR3 region has the DNA TGTGCCAGCAGTGGTTTCCGGGACAGGGGGCAATACGAGCAGTACTTC.

This chain connects TRBV7-2 to TRBJ2-7; TRBD1 is a possible D gene (5 bases). The CDR3 length is 11 residues. Trimming stripped 5 bases from V and 5 bases from J, with 7 bases between. Germline V gene data show CDR1 as SGHTA and CDR2 as FQGNSA. The CDR3 protein is CASSGANEQYF. The CDR3 nucleotides are TGTGCCAGCAGCGGGGCAAACGAGCAGTACTTC.

About this clone: In the same sample, other DNA sequences code for this CDR3. The rearrangement uses TRBV6-1 and TRBJ2-7; 7 nucleotides agree with TRBD2. Germline V lookup: CDR1 MNHNS, CDR2 SASEGT. With 6 bases clipped from V and 0 bases from J, the junction kept 2 bases outside the gene matches. The CDR3 runs 13 residues. DNA of the CDR3: TGTGCCAGCAGGGGAGGGAGCTCCTACGAGCAGTACTTC. Translation gives CASRGGSSYEQYF.

The CDR3 reads CASRPGQGAYEQYF. CDR3 DNA: TGTGCCAGCAGGCCGGGACAGGGGGCCTACGAGCAGTACTTC. This chain uses TRBV28 with TRBJ2-7; 11 nucleotides line up with TRBD1. The CDR3 runs to 14 residues. From germline, CDR1 is MDHEN and CDR2 SYDVKM. The J segment lost 2 bases and the V segment lost 6 bases, leaving 3 bases of the junction unmatched.

The chain recombines TRBV7-8 with TRBJ2-1, with D perhaps matching TRBD2 (6 bases). This CDR3 has 15 residues. CDR1 is SGHVS, CDR2 FQNEAQ, per germline. With 1 base removed from V and 6 bases from J, the gap between germline ends came to 13 bases. For the CDR3, the DNA is TGTGCCAGCAGCTTAGTCCACTTGGGGGGCAATGAGCAGTTCTTC. Translated: CASSLVHLGGNEQFF. Based on the CDR3 plus reference TRBV7-8 and TRBJ2-1, the full variable domain is GAGVSQSPRYKVAKRGQDVALRCDPISGHVSLFWYQQALGQGPEFLTYFQNEAQLDKSGLPSDRFFAERPEGSVSTLKIQRTQQEDSAVYLCASSLVHLGGNEQFFGPGTRLTVL.

J is TRBJ1-1 and V is TRBV19; 9 bases fit TRBD1. CDR3 length: 14 amino acids. Unmatched junction bases numbered 5, after V lost 6 bases and J lost 3 bases. In germline, CDR1 is LNHDA, CDR2 SQIVND (reference sequence). The CDR3 is CASRDRGTYTEAFF. Written as DNA, the CDR3 is TGTGCCAGTAGGGACAGGGGAACTTACACTGAAGCTTTCTTT.